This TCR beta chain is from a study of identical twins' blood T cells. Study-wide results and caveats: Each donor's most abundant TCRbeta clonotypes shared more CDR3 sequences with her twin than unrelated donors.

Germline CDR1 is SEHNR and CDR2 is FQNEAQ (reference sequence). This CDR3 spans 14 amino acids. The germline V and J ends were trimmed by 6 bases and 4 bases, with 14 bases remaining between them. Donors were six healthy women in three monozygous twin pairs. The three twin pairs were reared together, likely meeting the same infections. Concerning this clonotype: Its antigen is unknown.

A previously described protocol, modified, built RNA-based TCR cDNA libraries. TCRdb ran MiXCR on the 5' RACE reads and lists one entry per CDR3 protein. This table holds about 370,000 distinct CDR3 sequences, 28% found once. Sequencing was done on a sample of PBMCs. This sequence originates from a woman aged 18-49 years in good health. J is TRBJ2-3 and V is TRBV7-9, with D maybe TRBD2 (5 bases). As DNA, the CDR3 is TGTGCCAGCAGGATAATTGCAGCGGCAGATACGCAGTATTTT. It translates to CASRIIAAADTQYF.